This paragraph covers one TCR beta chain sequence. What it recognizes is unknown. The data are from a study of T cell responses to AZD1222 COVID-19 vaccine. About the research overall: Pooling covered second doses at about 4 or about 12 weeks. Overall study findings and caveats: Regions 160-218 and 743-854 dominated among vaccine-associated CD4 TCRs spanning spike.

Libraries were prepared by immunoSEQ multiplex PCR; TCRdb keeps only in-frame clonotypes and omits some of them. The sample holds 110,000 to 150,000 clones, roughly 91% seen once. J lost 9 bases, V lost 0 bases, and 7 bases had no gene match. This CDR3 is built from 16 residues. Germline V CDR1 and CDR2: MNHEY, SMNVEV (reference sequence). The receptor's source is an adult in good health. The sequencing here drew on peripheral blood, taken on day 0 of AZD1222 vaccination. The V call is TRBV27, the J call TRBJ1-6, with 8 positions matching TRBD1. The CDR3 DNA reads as TGTGCCAGCAGTTTATCGTACGGACAGGGAGGTTCACCCCTCCACTTT. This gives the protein CASSLSYGQGGSPLHF.